A single sample is the source of the 5 T cell receptor beta chains below, sequenced in a study of response to subunit inactivated influenza vaccine. TCRdb used MiXCR to reprocess the RT-PCR reads, holding one entry per CDR3 protein. The sample consists of approximately 700,000 distinct CDR3 sequences, more than 15% of them appearing once. The source material was PBMCs from blood, sampled 12 days after vaccination. The origin of the receptors is a man aged 50 to 60 who received an inactivated influenza vaccine.

This clonotype turned up a few times. The chain is built from TRBV16 and TRBJ1-3; no clear D gene. The CDR3 has 12 residues. Trimming shortened V by 2 bases and J by 5 bases, and 4 bases separated the two germline ends. Germline V gene sequence: CDR1 KGHSY, CDR2 FQNENV. The chain's CDR3 is CASSQLRNTIYF. In DNA form, the CDR3 reads TGTGCCAGCAGCCAACTCCGAAACACCATATATTTT.

The chain recombines TRBV7-2 with TRBJ2-6; no reliable D call. This CDR3 has 17 amino acids. V shed 5 bases and J shed 4 bases, with 18 bases lying between them. Germline lookup yields CDR1 SGHTA and CDR2 FQGNSA. CDR3 DNA: TGTGCCAGCAGCCGAAACATTCTAGGGTCCGGGGCCAACGTCCTGACTTTC. Residues: CASSRNILGSGANVLTF.

The chain employs TRBV19 and TRBJ2-3, with 9 bases fitting TRBD1. V lost 5 bases and J lost 4; bases outside the gene matches: 7. The CDR3 has 15 residues. Germline V gene data show CDR1 as LNHDA and CDR2 as SQIVND (reference sequence). As DNA, the CDR3 is TGTGCCAGTAGTGTCTCGACAGGGGGTTCAGATACGCAGTATTTT. It yields the protein CASSVSTGGSDTQYF.

The sample holds many counts of this clonotype. V gene TRBV12-3 or TRBV12-4 combines with J gene TRBJ1-1; TRBD1 might be the D (5 bases). This CDR3 has 14 residues. Trimming pared 5 bases from V and 3 bases from J, leaving 13 bases between. The CDR3 loop is CASSVSTGYTEAFF. The CDR3, as DNA: TGTGCCAGCAGTGTCTCCACAGGATACACTGAAGCTTTCTTT.

This clonotype was counted between two and nine times. The chain links TRBV11-2 to TRBJ2-3; possible D gene TRBD2, 5 bases. The V end was cut by 5 bases, the J end by 4 bases, with 16 bases between. Per the germline V gene, CDR1 is SGHAT and CDR2 is FQNNGV. The length of the CDR3 is 15 residues. CDR3 in amino acids: CASSPEGWGPDTQYF. CDR3 DNA sequence: TGTGCCAGCAGCCCTGAGGGTTGGGGTCCAGATACGCAGTATTTT.